The T cell receptor beta chain under discussion was sequenced for a study of neurological immune-mediated disorders. Using its own MiXCR run on the 5' RACE reads, TCRdb lists one record per CDR3 protein. The sample has 50,000 to 55,000 distinct CDR3 sequences, about 3.8% seen once; the top ten hold over 5%. Between the trimmed V and J ends, which lost 4 bases and 1 base, there was a span of 9 bases. This CDR3 has 13 residues. The germline V gene encodes CDR1 SGHDT and CDR2 YYEEEE. This clonotype was recorded at least ten times. The TCR comes from a man aged 60-69 years with multiple sclerosis. The chain combines TRBV5-6 with TRBJ2-7, with D maybe TRBD1 (6 bases). The specimen was PBMCs. The CDR3 DNA sequence: TGTGCCAGCAGCATCGGACAGTCCTACGAGCAGTACTTC. It codes for CASSIGQSYEQYF.